A selection of T cell receptor beta chains follows, all from one sample in a study of early stage breast cancer tumors. Libraries were prepared by immunoSEQ multiplex PCR; TCRdb keeps only in-frame clonotypes and omits some of them. The sample has around 11,000 clones; around 75% are singletons. The sample consisted of breast tumor tissue. These receptors all stem from a person in their 70s with breast cancer. Each CDR3 is given with its conserved first and last residue. A D gene is named only where the DNA matches it firmly. Not all rows give a size; the values are once, few, many and, for expanded clones, a class.

D gene	J gene	V gene	clone size	CDR3 protein	CDR3 DNA
TRBD1	TRBJ1-1	TRBV27	.	CASSSHPRGRGQTEAFF	TGTGCCAGCAGTTCCCACCCCCGCGGCAGGGGGCAGACTGAAGCTTTCTTT
.	TRBJ1-2	TRBV19	few	CASSLQGIIDPTF	TGTGCCAGTAGTCTACAGGGTATTATCGATCCCACCTTC
TRBD1	TRBJ1-1	TRBV2	few	CASRYDRDTEAFF	TGTGCCAGCAGGTATGACAGGGACACTGAAGCTTTCTTT
.	TRBJ2-6	TRBV27	.	CASRTNLRDGANVLTF	TGTGCCAGCAGGACTAATCTGCGTGACGGGGCCAACGTCCTGACTTTC
.	TRBJ2-7	TRBV5-1	once	CASSSLSTVTDEQYF	TGCGCCAGCAGCTCACTCTCGACAGTTACCGACGAGCAGTACTTC
TRBD2	TRBJ2-4	TRBV4-2	.	CASSSGEGAKNIQYF	TGTGCCAGCAGCTCCGGGGAGGGAGCCAAAAACATTCAGTACTTC
.	TRBJ1-6	TRBV28	once	CASSLFGQPTGSPLHF	TGTGCCAGTTCACTCTTTGGACAGCCCACGGGCTCACCCCTCCACTTT
.	TRBJ1-5	TRBV19	few	CASSYPSGAGQPQHF	TGTGCCAGTAGTTATCCCAGCGGGGCGGGTCAGCCCCAGCATTTT
TRBD1	TRBJ2-1	TRBV6-6	.	CASSRRTGGNNEQFF	TGTGCCAGCAGTCGCAGGACAGGGGGAAACAATGAGCAGTTCTTC
.	TRBJ2-7	TRBV5-1	.	CASSSSGAGFSYEQYF	TGCGCCAGCAGCTCGAGTGGGGCAGGGTTCTCCTACGAGCAGTACTTC
TRBD2	TRBJ2-7	TRBV2	.	CASRNSGGAYEQYF	TGTGCCAGCAGAAATAGCGGGGGGGCTTACGAGCAGTACTTC
TRBD1	TRBJ2-7	TRBV4-1	.	CASSQDPRQGAGEQYF	TGCGCCAGCAGCCAGGACCCCCGTCAGGGGGCTGGGGAGCAGTACTTC
.	TRBJ1-5	TRBV15	.	CATSRDRAGGQPQHF	TGTGCCACCAGCAGAGATAGGGCAGGAGGCCAGCCCCAGCATTTT
.	TRBJ1-5	TRBV4-3	.	CASSPDSLNQPQHF	TGCGCCAGCAGCCCCGACAGCCTCAATCAGCCCCAGCATTTT
TRBD2	TRBJ2-3	TRBV6-6	.	CASSRASGGPLDTQYF	TGTGCCAGCAGTAGGGCTAGCGGGGGCCCACTGGATACGCAGTATTTT
.	TRBJ2-2	TRBV6-1	.	CASVQAHTGELFF	TGTGCTAGCGTGCAGGCCCACACCGGGGAGCTGTTTTTT